This T cell receptor beta chain emerged from a study of T cell responses to AZD1222 COVID-19 vaccine (dated by TCRdb to about 2021). Concerning the study at large: A total of around 240 trial participants underwent TCR sequencing, of whom roughly 210 received two doses of AZD1222 and about 25 received two doses of the MenACWY control vaccine. Enrollment into the trials was organized by age into subgroups of 18-55, 56-69 and 70-plus years, and those subgroups contained roughly 150, 30 and 60 TCR-sequenced participants, respectively.

This specimen's time point label, interpreted: about 28 days (+/-7) after the second vaccine dose. AZD1222 recipients whose second dose came at about 4 weeks and those whose second dose came at about 12 weeks were combined into one group, since spike-specific TCR depth and breadth did not differ between the two schedules. Vaccinee samples came from UK trials COV001 and COV002, including a single-blind randomized controlled phase 2/3 trial of AZD1222 (ChAdOx1 nCoV-19) in healthy adults. For TCRbeta chain sequencing, PBMC samples from trial participants were taken at day 0 and at day 28 after the second dose. The CDR3 regions of human TCRbeta chains were analyzed by immunosequencing. The study's own analysis went as follows. Repertoire TCRs were checked for matches against a reference library of SARS-CoV-2-specific TCRs that had been generated using the MIRA antigen-specificity platform. Breadth meant the fraction of unique TCRs that were SARS-CoV-2-associated, whereas depth meant the fraction of total T cells that were SARS-CoV-2-associated. Using the MIRA data, each spike-specific TCR was assigned both to the spike region to which the TCR was reactive and to a CD4 or CD8 class. Log10-transformed breadth and depth values were compared by one-way ANOVA with Sidak's multiple comparisons tests. Drawn from immuneACCESS, this table holds only the in-frame rearrangements with V and J called that TCRdb kept. Clones are partly lost; checked studies trace under half to an unresolved V gene and leave the rest unexplained. The D gene and trimming were derived from the DNA, and the V and J assignments and clone size from that table. This sample comprises over 65,000 clones, approximately 90% of them detected only once. The ten largest make up over 4% of the sample.

The investigation overall reported the following: Nearly half of unique spike-specific TCRs reportedly recognized epitopes outside regions mutated in the B.1.351 and B.1.1.7 variants. No day 14 peak-response samples were available, so repertoires were characterized only after the peak T cell response. The 56-69-year group was small, and its depth increase did not reach significance, likely because of low power. Participants were mostly white British, with more females than males. The authors suggested clonal diversity may have been underestimated. Conclusions about previously exposed vaccinees are limited because only six or seven AZD1222 recipients were SARS-CoV-2 seropositive at baseline. The whole spike protein was spanned by vaccine-associated CD4 TCRs, and dominant responses were seen in regions 160-218 and 743-854. After two AZD1222 doses, both the breadth and the depth of spike-specific TCRs were significantly higher than at day 0 and than in MenACWY recipients.

V lost 3 bases and J lost 5 bases, and the count of bases not matched to a germline gene is 4. Via the germline V gene, CDR1 is ENHRY and CDR2 SYGVKD. Its CDR3 holds 15 amino acids, cysteine through phenylalanine. This entry keeps only the CDR3 DNA: 45 bases, framed from base 1. About this clone: What antigen it recognizes has not been identified. Within one base of it there is no much larger clone, and no base qualities were kept.

The V gene is TRBV10-3 and the J gene is TRBJ2-5; 12 central nucleotides agree with TRBD1. The input for sequencing was peripheral blood, taken 28 days after the second AZD1222 dose. This receptor was identified in an adult who received the AZD1222 COVID-19 vaccine. The base sequence is TGTGCCATCAGTGACGGGACAGGGGGCGGCGAGACCCAGTACTTC. Its amino acids are CAISDGTGGGETQYF.